This T cell receptor beta chain is drawn from a study of blood T cell repertoires in COVID-19. Across the study: The study drew acute and convalescent COVID-19 samples from the United States, Italy and Spain. PBMCs, B-cell-depleted T cells, or T cells were the source of the cDNA or gDNA that made up the material.

The CDR3 loop spans 15 amino acids. Germline V gene sequence: CDR1 LGHNA, CDR2 YSLEER. Trimming took 4 bases from V and 1 from J; bases not matched to a gene: 4. As originally analysed: Nucleated cell counts were estimated from reference gene primer amplification. The assay was immunoSEQ multiplex PCR, and TCRdb's table has in-frame clones only and misses some. V and J calls plus clone size are reproduced from that table; the DNA served to infer D and trimming. There are over 300,000 clones in the sample; around 89% occur only once, and 6.5% lies in the top ten. The chain couples TRBV4-3 to TRBJ2-3; 8 nucleotides match TRBD1. Sequencing used peripheral blood. The TCR was taken from a man aged 18 to 29 with active or convalescent COVID-19. CDR3 in DNA: TGCGCCAGCAGCCGCGGGACAGGAGGCACAGATACGCAGTATTTT. Its protein product is CASSRGTGGTDTQYF.